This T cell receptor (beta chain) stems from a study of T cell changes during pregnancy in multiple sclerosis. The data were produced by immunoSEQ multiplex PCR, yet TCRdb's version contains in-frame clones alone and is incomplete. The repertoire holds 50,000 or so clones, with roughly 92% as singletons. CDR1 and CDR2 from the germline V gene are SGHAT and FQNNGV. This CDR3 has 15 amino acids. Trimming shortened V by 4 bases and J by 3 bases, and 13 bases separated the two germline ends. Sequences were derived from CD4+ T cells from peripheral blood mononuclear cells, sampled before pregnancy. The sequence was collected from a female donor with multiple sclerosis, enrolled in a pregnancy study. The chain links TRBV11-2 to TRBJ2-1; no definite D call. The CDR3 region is CASSYFPGGYNEQFF. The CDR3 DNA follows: TGTGCCAGCAGCTATTTTCCTGGCGGCTACAATGAGCAGTTCTTC.